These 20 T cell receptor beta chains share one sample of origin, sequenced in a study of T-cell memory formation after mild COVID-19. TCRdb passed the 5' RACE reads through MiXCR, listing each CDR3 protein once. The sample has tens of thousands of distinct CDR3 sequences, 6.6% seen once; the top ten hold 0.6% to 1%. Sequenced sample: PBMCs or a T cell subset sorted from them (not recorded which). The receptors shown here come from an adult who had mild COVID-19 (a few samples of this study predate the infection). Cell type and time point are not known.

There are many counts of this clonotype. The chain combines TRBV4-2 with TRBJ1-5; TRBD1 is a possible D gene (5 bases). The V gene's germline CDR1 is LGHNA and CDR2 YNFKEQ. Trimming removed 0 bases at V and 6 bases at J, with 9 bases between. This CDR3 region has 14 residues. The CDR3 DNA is TGTGCCAGCAGCCAAGATTGGGGGAGTCAGCCCCAGCATTTT. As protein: CASSQDWGSQPQHF.

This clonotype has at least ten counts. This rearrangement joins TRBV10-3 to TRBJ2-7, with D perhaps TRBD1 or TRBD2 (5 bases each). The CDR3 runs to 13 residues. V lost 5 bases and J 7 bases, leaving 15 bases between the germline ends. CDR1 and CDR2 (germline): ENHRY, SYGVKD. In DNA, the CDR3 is TGTGCCATCAGTACAACCGGGACGCAGGAGCAGTACTTC. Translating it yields CAISTTGTQEQYF.

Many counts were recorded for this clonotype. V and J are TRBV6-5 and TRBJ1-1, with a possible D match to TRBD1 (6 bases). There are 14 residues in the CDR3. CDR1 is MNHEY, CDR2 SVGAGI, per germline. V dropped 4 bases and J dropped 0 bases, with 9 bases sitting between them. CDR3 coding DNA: TGTGCCAGCAGTTTACGACAGGTGAACACTGAAGCTTTCTTT. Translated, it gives CASSLRQVNTEAFF.

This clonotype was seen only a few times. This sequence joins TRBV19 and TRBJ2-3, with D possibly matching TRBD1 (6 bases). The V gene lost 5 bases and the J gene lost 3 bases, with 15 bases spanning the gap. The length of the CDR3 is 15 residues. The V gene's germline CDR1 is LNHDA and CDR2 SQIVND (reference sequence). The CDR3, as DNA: TGTGCCAGTAGTTTACGGTGGGGGCCTACAGATACGCAGTATTTT. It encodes CASSLRWGPTDTQYF.

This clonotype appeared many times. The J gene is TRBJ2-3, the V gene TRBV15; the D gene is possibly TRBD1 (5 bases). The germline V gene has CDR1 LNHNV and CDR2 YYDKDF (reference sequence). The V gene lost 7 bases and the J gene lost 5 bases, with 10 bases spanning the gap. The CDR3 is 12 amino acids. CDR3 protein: CATTSQGDTQYF. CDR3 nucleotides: TGTGCCACCACCAGTCAGGGAGATACGCAGTATTTT.

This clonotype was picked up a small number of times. This chain's CDR3 is CSAKKAGLAGWYEQFF. The CDR3 region has the DNA TGCAGTGCTAAGAAAGCGGGACTAGCGGGATGGTATGAGCAGTTCTTC. The chain couples TRBV20-1 to TRBJ2-1, with TRBD2 identical over 13 bases. CDR3 length: 16 amino acids. Germline CDR1 is DFQATT and CDR2 is SNEGSKA (reference sequence). Trimming took 4 bases from V and 8 from J; bases not matched to a gene: 11.

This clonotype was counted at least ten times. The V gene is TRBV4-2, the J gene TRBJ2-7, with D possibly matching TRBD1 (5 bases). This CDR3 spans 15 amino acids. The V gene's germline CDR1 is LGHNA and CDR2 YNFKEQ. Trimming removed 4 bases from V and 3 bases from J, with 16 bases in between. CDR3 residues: CASSPTGADLYEQYF. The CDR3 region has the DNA TGTGCCAGCAGCCCCACAGGAGCCGACCTCTACGAGCAGTACTTC.

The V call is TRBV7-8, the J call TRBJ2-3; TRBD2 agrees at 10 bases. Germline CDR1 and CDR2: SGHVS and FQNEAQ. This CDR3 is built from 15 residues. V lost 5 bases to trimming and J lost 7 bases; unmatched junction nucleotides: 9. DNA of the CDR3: TGTGCCAGCAGCCCTCAGCGGGAGGGCCGGAATACGCAGTATTTT. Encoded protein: CASSPQREGRNTQYF.

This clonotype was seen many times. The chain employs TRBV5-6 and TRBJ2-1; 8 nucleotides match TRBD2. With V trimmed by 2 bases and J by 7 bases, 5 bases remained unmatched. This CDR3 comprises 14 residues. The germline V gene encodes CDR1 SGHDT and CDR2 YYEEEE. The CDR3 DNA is TGTGCCAGCAGCTTACCGGGAGGGGGGAATGAGCAGTTCTTC. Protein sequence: CASSLPGGGNEQFF.

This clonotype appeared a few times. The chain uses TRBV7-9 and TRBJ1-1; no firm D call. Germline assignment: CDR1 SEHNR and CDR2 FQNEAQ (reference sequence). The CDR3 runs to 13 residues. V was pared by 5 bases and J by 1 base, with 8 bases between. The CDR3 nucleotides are TGTGCCAGCAGCCCAGACGGGAACACTGAAGCTTTCTTT. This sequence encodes CASSPDGNTEAFF.

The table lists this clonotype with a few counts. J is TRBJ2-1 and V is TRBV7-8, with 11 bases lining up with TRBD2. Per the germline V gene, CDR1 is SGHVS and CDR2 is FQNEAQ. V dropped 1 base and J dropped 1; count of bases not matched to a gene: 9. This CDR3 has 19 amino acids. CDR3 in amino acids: CASSLVLRSGGVSYNEQFF. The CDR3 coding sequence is TGTGCCAGCAGCTTAGTCTTACGTAGCGGGGGGGTGTCCTACAATGAGCAGTTCTTC.

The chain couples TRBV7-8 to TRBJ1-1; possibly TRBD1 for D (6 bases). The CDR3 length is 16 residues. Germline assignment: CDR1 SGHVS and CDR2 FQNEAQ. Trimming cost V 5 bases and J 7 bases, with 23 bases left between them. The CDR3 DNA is TGTGCCAGCAGCGCCCAAGGGGGGGGCATGGCAAATGAAGCTTTCTTT. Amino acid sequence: CASSAQGGGMANEAFF.

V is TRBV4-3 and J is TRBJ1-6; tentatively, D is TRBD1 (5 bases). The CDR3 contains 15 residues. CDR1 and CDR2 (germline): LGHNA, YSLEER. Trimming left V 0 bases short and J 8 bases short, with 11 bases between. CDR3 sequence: CASSQDQGRDSPLHF. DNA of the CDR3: TGCGCCAGCAGCCAAGATCAGGGTAGGGATTCACCCCTCCACTTT.

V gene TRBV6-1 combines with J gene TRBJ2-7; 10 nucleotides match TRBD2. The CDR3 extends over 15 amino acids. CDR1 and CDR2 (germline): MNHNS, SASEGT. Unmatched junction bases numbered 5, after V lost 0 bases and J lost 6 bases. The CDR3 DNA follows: TGTGCCAGCAGTGAAGCAGGAGCGGGAGGGTTCGAGCAGTACTTC. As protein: CASSEAGAGGFEQYF.

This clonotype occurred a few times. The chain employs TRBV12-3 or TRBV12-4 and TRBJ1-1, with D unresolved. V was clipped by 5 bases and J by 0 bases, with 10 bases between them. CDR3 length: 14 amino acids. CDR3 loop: CASSPRQMNTEAFF. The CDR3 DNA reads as TGTGCCAGCAGTCCCAGACAAATGAACACTGAAGCTTTCTTT.

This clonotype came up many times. The CDR3 spells CASSLLGREVEQYF. The CDR3 DNA sequence: TGTGCCAGCAGTTTACTCGGGAGGGAGGTCGAGCAGTACTTC. The rearrangement joins TRBV28 to TRBJ2-7; 8 bases are a match to TRBD2. CDR3 length equals 14 residues. Unmatched junction bases numbered 6, after V lost 2 bases and J lost 6 bases. Germline lookup yields CDR1 MDHEN and CDR2 SYDVKM.

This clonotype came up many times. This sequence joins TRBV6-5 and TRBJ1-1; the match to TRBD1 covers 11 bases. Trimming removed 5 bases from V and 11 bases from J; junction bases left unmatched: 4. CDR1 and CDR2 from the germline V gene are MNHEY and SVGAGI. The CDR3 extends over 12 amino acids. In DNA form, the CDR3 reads TGTGCCAGCAGTCCCCGGGACAGGGGGGCTTTCTTT. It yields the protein CASSPRDRGAFF.

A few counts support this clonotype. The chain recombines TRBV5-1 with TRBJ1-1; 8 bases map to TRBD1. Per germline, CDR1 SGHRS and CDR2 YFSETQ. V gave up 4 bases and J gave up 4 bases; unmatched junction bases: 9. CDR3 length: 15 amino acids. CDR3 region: CASSQAGGEGTEAFF. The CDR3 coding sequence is TGCGCCAGCAGCCAAGCAGGGGGCGAGGGCACTGAAGCTTTCTTT.

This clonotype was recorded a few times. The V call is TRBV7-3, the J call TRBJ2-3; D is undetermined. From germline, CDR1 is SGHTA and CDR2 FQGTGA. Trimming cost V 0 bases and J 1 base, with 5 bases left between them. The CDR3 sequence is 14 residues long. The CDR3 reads CASSLTPGTDTQYF. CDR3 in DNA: TGTGCCAGCAGCTTAACGCCGGGCACAGATACGCAGTATTTT.

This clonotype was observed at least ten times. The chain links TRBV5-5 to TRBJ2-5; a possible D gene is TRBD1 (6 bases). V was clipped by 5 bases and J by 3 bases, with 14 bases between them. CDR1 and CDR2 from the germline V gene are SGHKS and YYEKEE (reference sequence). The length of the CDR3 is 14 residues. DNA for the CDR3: TGTGCCAGCAGTCCCGGGACACAGAAAGAGACCCAGTACTTC. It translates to CASSPGTQKETQYF.